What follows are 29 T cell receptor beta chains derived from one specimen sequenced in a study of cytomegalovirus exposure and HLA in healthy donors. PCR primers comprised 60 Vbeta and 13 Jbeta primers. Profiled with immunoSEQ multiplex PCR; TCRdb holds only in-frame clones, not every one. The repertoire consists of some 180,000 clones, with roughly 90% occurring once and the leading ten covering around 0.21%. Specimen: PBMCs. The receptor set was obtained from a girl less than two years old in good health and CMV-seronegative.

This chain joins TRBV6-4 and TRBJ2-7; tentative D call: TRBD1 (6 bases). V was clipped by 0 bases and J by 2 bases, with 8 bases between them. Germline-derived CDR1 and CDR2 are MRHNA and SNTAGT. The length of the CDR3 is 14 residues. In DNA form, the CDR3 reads TGTGCCAGCAGTGACTCCCGGGACACCTACGAGCAGTACTTC. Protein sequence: CASSDSRDTYEQYF.

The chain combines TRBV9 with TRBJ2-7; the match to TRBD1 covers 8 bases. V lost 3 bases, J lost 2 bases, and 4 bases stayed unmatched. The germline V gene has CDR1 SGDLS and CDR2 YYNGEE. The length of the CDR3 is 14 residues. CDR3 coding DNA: TGTGCCAGCAGCGCGTCAGGGGGCACCTACGAGCAGTACTTC. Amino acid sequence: CASSASGGTYEQYF.

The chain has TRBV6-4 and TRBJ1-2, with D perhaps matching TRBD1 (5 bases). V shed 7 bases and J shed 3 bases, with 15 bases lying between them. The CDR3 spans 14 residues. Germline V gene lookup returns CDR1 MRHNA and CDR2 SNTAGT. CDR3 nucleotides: TGTGCCAGCATTACAGGCCCGGGGGACTATGGCTACACCTTC. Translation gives CASITGPGDYGYTF.

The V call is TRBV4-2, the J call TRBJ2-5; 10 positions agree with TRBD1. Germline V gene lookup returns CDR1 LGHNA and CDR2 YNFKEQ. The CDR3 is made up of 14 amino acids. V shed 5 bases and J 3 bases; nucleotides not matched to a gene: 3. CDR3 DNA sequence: TGTGCCAGCAGCACCGGGACAGGGGAAGAGACCCAGTACTTC. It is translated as CASSTGTGEETQYF.

CDR3 residues: CASSVTSGSGTGELFF. CDR3 bases: TGTGCCAGCAGTGTCACTAGCGGGAGTGGAACCGGGGAGCTGTTTTTT. The rearrangement uses TRBV6-1 and TRBJ2-2; TRBD2 matches 11 bases. V shed 4 bases, J shed 5 bases, and the junction held 6 bases outside the gene matches. This CDR3 region has 16 residues. Per germline, CDR1 MNHNS and CDR2 SASEGT.

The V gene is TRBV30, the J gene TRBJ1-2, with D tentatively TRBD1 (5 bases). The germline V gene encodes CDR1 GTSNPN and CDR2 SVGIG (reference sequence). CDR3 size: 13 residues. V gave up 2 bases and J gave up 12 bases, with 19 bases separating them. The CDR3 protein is CAWSSQDKAPHTF. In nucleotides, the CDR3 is TGTGCCTGGAGTTCTCAGGACAAGGCGCCGCACACCTTC.

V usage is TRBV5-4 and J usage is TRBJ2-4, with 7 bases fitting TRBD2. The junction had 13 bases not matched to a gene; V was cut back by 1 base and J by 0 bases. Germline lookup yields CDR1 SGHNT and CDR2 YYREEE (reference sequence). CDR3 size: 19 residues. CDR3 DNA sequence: TGTGCCAGCAGCTTGTATGGGGCTGAGGGGACTATAGCCAAAAACATTCAGTACTTC. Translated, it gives CASSLYGAEGTIAKNIQYF. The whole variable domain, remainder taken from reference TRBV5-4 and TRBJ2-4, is ETGVTQSPTHLIKTRGQQVTLRCSSQSGHNTVSWYQQALGQGPQFIFQYYREEENGRGNFPPRFSGLQFPNYSSELNVNALELDDSALYLCASSLYGAEGTIAKNIQYFGAGTRLSVL.

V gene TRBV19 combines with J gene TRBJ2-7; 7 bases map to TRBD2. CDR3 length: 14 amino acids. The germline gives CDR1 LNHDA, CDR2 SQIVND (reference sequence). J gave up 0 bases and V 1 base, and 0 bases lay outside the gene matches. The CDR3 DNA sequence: TGTGCCAGTAGTATAGGACTAGCCTCCTACGAGCAGTACTTC. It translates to CASSIGLASYEQYF.

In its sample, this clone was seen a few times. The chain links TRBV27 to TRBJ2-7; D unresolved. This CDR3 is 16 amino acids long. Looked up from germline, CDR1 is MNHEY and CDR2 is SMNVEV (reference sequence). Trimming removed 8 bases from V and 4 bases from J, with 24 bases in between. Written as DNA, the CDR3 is TGTGCCAGCGCGACGTTGTCCCCATCGGGTATATACGAGCAGTACTTC. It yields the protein CASATLSPSGIYEQYF.

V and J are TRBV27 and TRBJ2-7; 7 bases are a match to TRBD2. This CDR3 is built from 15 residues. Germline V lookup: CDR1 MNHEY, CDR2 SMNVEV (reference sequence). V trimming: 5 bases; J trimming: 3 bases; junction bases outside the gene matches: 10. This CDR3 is CASSIRGGSGYEQYF. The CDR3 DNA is TGTGCCAGCAGTATTAGGGGCGGGAGTGGCTACGAGCAGTACTTC.

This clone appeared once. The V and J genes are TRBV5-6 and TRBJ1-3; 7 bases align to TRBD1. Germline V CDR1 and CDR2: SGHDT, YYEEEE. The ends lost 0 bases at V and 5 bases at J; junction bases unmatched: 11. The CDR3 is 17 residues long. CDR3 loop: CASSLAYRGQWRNTIYF. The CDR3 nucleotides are TGTGCCAGCAGCTTGGCTTACCGGGGACAGTGGAGAAACACCATATATTTT.

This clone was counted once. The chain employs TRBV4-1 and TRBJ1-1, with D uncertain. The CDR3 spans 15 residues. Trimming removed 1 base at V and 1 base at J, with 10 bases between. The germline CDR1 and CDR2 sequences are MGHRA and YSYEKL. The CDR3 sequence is CASSQGPDSNTEAFF. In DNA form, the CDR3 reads TGCGCCAGCAGCCAAGGACCAGACTCGAACACTGAAGCTTTCTTT.

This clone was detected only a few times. The CDR3 DNA sequence: TGTGCCAGCAGTGCTGGGACTTTCAGCAATCAGCCCCAGCATTTT. Amino acids: CASSAGTFSNQPQHF. The chain couples TRBV2 to TRBJ1-5; D possibly corresponds to TRBD1 (5 bases). Germline values: CDR1 SNHLY, CDR2 FYNNEI. V lost 4 bases, J lost 1 base, and 11 bases lay in between. This CDR3 is 15 amino acids long.

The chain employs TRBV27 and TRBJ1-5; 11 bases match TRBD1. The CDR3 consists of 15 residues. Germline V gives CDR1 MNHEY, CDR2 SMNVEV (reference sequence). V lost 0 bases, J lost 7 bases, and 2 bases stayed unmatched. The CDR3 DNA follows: TGTGCCAGCAGTTTATCGGGGGACAGGGGGCAGCCCCAGCATTTT. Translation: CASSLSGDRGQPQHF.

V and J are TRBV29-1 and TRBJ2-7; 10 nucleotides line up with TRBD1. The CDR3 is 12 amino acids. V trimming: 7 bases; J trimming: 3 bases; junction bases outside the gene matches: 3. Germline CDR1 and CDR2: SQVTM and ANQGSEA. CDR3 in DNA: TGCAGCGGTGGGACAGGGGACTACGAGCAGTACTTC. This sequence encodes CSGGTGDYEQYF.

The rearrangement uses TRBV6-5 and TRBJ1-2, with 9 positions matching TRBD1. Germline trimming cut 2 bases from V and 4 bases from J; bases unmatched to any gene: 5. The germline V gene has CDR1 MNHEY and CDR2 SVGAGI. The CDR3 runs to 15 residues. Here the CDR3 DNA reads TGTGCCAGCAGTTACGACAGGGGGGCTTCCTATGGCTACACCTTC. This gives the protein CASSYDRGASYGYTF.

The chain's CDR3 is CASSPLTGTGGNEQFF. CDR3 DNA: TGCGCCAGCAGCCCGCTTACCGGGACAGGGGGCAATGAGCAGTTCTTC. This chain links TRBV5-1 with TRBJ2-1; 11 positions match TRBD1. This CDR3 has 16 amino acids. Trimming at V came to 4 bases and at J to 6 bases, leaving 9 bases not matched to a gene. In germline, CDR1 is SGHRS, CDR2 YFSETQ.

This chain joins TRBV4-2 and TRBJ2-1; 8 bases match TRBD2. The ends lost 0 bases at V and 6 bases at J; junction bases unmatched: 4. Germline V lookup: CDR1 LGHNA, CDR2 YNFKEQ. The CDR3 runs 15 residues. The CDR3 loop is CASSQDEGTSNEQFF. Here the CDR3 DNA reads TGTGCCAGCAGCCAAGATGAGGGGACTAGCAATGAGCAGTTCTTC.

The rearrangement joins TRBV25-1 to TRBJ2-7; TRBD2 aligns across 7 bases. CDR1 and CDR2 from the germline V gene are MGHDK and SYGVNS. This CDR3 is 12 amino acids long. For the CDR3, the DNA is TGTGCGGCACGAGCGGGGCGATACGAGCAGTACTTC. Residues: CAARAGRYEQYF.

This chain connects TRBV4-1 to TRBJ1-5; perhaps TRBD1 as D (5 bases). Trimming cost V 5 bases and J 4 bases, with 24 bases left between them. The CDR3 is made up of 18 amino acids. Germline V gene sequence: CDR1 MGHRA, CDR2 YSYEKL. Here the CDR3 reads CASSSQLLGGVSNQPQHF. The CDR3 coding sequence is TGCGCCAGCAGCTCCCAGCTACTGGGGGGGGTGAGTAATCAGCCCCAGCATTTT.

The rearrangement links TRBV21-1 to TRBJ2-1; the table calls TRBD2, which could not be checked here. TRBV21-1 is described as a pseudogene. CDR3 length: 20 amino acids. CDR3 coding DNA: TGTGCCAGCAGCACTTCTAGACTAGCGGGGGGATCGAGCTCCTACAATGAGCAGTTCTTC. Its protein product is CASSTSRLAGGSSSYNEQFF.

In nucleotides, the CDR3 is TGCAGCGTTGAAGATCCCAGGCACAATGAAAAACTGTTTTTT. This sequence encodes CSVEDPRHNEKLFF. The chain couples TRBV29-1 to TRBJ1-4; no reliable D call. CDR3 length: 14 amino acids. V was trimmed by 0 bases and J by 5 bases, leaving 10 bases between them. Germline CDR1 SQVTM, CDR2 ANQGSEA.

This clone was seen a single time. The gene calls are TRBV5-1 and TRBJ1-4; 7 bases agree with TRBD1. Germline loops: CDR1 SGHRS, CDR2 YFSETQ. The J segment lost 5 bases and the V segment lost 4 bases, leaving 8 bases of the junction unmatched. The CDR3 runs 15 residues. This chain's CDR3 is CASSSTGTENEKLFF. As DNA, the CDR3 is TGCGCCAGCAGCAGTACCGGGACAGAAAATGAAAAACTGTTTTTT.

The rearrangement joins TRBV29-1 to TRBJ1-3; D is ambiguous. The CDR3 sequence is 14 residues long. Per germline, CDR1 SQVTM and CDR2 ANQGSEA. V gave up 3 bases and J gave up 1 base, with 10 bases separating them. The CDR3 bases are TGCAGCGTTGAGTTGTGGCATTCTGGAAACACCATATATTTT. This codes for CSVELWHSGNTIYF.

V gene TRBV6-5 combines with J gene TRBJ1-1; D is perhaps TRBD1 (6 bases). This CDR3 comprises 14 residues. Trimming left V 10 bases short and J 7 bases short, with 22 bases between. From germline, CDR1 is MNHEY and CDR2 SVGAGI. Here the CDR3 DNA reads TGTGCCACCTTGGGTAAAAGGGTCAGGGGTGAAGCTTTCTTT. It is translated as CATLGKRVRGEAFF.

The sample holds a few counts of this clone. CDR3 coding DNA: TGTGCCAGCAGCCCGACCGGGACAGGATCGATGAACACTGAAGCTTTCTTT. It is translated as CASSPTGTGSMNTEAFF. The chain links TRBV9 to TRBJ1-1, with TRBD1 matching 8 bases. The CDR3 runs to 17 residues. The germline V gene has CDR1 SGDLS and CDR2 YYNGEE. The trim removed 4 bases at V and 0 bases at J, leaving 11 bases unmatched.

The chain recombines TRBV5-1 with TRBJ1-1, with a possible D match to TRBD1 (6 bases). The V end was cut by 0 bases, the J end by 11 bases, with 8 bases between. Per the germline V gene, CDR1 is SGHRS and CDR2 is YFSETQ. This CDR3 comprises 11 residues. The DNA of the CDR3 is TGCGCCAGCAGCTTGGGGGGGCATGCTTTCTTT. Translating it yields CASSLGGHAFF.

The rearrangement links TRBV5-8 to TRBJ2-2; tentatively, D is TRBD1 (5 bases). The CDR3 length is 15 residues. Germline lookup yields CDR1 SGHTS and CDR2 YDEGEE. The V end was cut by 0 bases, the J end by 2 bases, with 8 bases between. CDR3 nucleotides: TGTGCCAGCAGCTTGGACTGGACAAACACCGGGGAGCTGTTTTTT. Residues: CASSLDWTNTGELFF.

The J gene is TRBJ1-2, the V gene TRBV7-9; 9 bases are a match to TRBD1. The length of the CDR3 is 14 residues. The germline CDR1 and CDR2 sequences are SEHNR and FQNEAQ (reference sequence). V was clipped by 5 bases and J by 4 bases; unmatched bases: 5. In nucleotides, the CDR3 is TGTGCCAGCAGCGTACAGGGGGCCGGCTATGGCTACACCTTC. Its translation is CASSVQGAGYGYTF. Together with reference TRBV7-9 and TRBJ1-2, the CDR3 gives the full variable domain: DTGVSQNPRHKITKRGQNVTFRCDPISEHNRLYWYRQTLGQGPEFLTYFQNEAQLEKSRLLSDRFSAERPKGSFSTLEIQRTEQGDSAMYLCASSVQGAGYGYTFGSGTRLTVV.